These 2 T cell receptor beta chains were all obtained from the same sample, sequenced in a study of identical twins. TCRdb re-analysed the 5' RACE reads in MiXCR, keeping a single row per CDR3 protein. Seen here are 1.5 million to 2 million distinct CDR3 sequences, more than 30% observed once, and the top ten hold 0.25% to 0.3%. The sample consisted of cord blood. Receptors were obtained from a newborn girl in good health.

This clonotype came up a few times. The chain employs TRBV29-1 and TRBJ2-5; weak D call: TRBD1 (6 bases). From germline, CDR1 is SQVTM and CDR2 ANQGSEA. Trimming cost V 7 bases and J 0 bases, with 24 bases left between them. This CDR3 has 17 amino acids. CDR3 sequence: CSGGVGHALSHQETQYF. CDR3 nucleotides: TGCAGCGGTGGGGTGGGACATGCCCTTTCCCACCAAGAGACCCAGTACTTC.

This clonotype was found a few times. The chain links TRBV16 to TRBJ1-5; D possibly corresponds to TRBD1 (5 bases). CDR3 length: 16 residues. Germline V gene data show CDR1 as KGHSY and CDR2 as FQNENV. V gave up 4 bases and J gave up 3 bases, with 16 bases separating them. The DNA for the CDR3 is TGTGCCAGCAGCCCCGGCCGGACAAGCGACAATCAGCCCCAGCATTTT. This codes for CASSPGRTSDNQPQHF.